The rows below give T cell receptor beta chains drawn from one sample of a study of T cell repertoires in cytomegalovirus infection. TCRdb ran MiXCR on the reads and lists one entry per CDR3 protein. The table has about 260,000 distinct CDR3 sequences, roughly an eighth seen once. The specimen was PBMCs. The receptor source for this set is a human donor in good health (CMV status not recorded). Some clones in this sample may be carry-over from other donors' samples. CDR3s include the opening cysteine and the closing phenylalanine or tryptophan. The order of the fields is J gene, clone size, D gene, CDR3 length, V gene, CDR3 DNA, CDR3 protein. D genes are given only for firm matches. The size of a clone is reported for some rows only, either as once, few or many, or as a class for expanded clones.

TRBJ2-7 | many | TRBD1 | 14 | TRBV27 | TGTGCCAGCAGTTTTGGGACAGAAGCCTACGAGCAGTACTTC | CASSFGTEAYEQYF
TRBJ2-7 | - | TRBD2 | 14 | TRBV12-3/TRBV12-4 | TGTGCCAGCAGTTCGGGACTAGGGTTCTACGAGCAGTACTTC | CASSSGLGFYEQYF
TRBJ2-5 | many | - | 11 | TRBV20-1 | TGCAGTGCTAGAGCGGTGGAGACCCAGTACTTC | CSARAVETQYF
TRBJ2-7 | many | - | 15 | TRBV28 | TGTGCCAGCAGTCCGCACCGGGACGGTTCCTACGAGCAGTACTTC | CASSPHRDGSYEQYF
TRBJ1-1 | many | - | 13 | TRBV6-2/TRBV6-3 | TGTGCCAGCAGTCGGACAGTTTTCACTGAAGCTTTCTTT | CASSRTVFTEAFF
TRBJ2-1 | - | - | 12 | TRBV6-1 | TGTGCCAGCAGTGAAGGTCGATTCGAGCAGTTCTTC | CASSEGRFEQFF
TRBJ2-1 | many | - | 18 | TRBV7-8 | TGTGCCAGCAGCGCTACCCTCGCGTGGGGCGGAGTCTACAATGAGCAGTTCTTC | CASSATLAWGGVYNEQFF
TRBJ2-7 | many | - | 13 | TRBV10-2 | TGCGCCAGCAACCCGGGACACTTCTACGAGCAGTACTTC | CASNPGHFYEQYF
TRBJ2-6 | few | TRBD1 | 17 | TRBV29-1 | TGCAGCGTTGAAGAAGGGACGACAGGGGCTGGGGCCAACGTCCTGACTTTC | CSVEEGTTGAGANVLTF
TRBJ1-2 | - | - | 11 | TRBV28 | TGTGCCAGCAGTTTATATGGTGGCTACACCTTC | CASSLYGGYTF
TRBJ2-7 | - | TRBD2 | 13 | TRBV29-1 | TGCAGCGTGCGACTAGCGGGAGCCTACGAGCAGTACTTC | CSVRLAGAYEQYF
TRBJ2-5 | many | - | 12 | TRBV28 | TGTGCCAGCAATCAGGCCCAAGAGACCCAGTACTTC | CASNQAQETQYF
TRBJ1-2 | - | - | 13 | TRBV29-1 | TGCAGCGCCGAGCGGGGGGAAGGCTATGGCTACACCTTC | CSAERGEGYGYTF
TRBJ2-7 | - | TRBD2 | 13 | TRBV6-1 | TGTGCCAGCAGTCAAGCGGGAGTGAGCGAGCAGTACTTC | CASSQAGVSEQYF
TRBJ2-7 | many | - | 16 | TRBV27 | TGTGCCAGCAGCCCGTTCGAGACAGGAGGACCCTACGAGCAGTACTTC | CASSPFETGGPYEQYF
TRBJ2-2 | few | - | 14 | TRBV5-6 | TGTGCCAGCAAGCAGGCCCCGAGCACCGGGGAGCTGTTTTTT | CASKQAPSTGELFF
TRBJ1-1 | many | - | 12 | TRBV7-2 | TGTGCCAGCAGCGACCCGAACACTGAAGCTTTCTTT | CASSDPNTEAFF
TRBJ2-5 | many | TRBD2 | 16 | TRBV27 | TGTGCCAGCAGTTCCGCGGCCAGCGGGGGGACGGCGGCCCAGTACTTC | CASSSAASGGTAAQYF
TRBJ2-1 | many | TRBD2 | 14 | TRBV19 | TGTGCCAGTAGCGGACTAGCGGTTAACAATGAGCAGTTCTTC | CASSGLAVNNEQFF
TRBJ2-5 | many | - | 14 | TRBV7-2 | TGTGCCAGCAGCCAGCAGGGGCCGAAAGAGACCCAGTACTTC | CASSQQGPKETQYF
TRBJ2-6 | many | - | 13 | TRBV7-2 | TGTGCCAGCAGCTGGGCCGGGGCCAACGTCCTGACTTTC | CASSWAGANVLTF
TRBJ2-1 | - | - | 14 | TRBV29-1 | TGCAGCGTTGCCGGGAGATCTTCCTACAATGAGCAGTTCTTC | CSVAGRSSYNEQFF
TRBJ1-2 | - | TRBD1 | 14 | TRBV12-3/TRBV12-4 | TGTGCCAACAGTTTTGGGGACAGGGGCGGTGGCTACACCTTC | CANSFGDRGGGYTF
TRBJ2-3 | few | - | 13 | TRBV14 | TGTGCCAGCAGCCAAGGGCCGGGGACTACGCAGTATTTT | CASSQGPGTTQYF
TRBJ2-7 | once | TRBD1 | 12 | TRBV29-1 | TGCAGCGTTTCCCTTGACAGGGACGAGCAGTACTTC | CSVSLDRDEQYF
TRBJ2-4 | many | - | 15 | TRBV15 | TGTGCCACCAGCAGATCCCGGGACCTGGGAAACATTCAGTACTTC | CATSRSRDLGNIQYF
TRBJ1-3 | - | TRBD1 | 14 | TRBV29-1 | TGCAGCGTTGAAGGACAGGGGGTTGGAAACACCATATATTTT | CSVEGQGVGNTIYF
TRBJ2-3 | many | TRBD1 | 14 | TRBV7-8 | TGTGCCAGCAGCCGGACAGGGGGCGGAGATACGCAGTATTTT | CASSRTGGGDTQYF
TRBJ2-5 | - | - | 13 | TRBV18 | TGTGCCAGCTCCACAATTCGGGGAGAGACCCAGTACTTC | CASSTIRGETQYF
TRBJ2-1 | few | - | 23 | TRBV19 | TGTGCCAGTAGCCATCCACCCACAGCCTCCTGGGGGCAGGGAAAAATCTCCTACAATGAGCAGTTCTTC | CASSHPPTASWGQGKISYNEQFF
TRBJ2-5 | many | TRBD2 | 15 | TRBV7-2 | TGTGCCAGCAGCGCTCGACTAGCGGCCCAAGAGACCCAGTACTTC | CASSARLAAQETQYF
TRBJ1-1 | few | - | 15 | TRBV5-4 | TGTGCCAGCAGCTACCGGGACGCCGGGGGGGGTGAAGCTTTCTTT | CASSYRDAGGGEAFF
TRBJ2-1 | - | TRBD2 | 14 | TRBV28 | TGTGCCAGCAGTTTAACAGTAGCGGGAGGCGAGCAGTTCTTC | CASSLTVAGGEQFF
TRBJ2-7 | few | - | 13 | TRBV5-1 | TGCGCCAGCAGCTACCCTGGGAACGACGAGCAGTACTTC | CASSYPGNDEQYF
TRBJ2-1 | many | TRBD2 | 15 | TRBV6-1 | TGTGCCAGCAGTGATAGGACTAGTAGCCCCGATGAGCAGTTCTTC | CASSDRTSSPDEQFF
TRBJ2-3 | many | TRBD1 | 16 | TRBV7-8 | TGTGCCAGCAGCTTGGGACAGGGAACTTTCACAGATACGCAGTATTTT | CASSLGQGTFTDTQYF
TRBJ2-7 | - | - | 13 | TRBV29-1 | TGCAGCGTTGCGGGACGAGGCTCCTACGAGCAGTACTTC | CSVAGRGSYEQYF
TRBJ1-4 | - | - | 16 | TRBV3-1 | TGTGCCAGCAGCCAAGATTTCACAGGAACTAATGAAAAACTGTTTTTT | CASSQDFTGTNEKLFF
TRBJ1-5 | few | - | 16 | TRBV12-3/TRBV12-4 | TGTGCCAGCAGTTCTAACTGGGGGGGGGCTGGTCAGCCCCAGCATTTT | CASSSNWGGAGQPQHF
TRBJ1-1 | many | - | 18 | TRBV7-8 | TGTGCCAGCAGCCGAACCACAGGGAACGTCATAATCCCCGTAGTAGCTTTCTTT | CASSRTTGNVIIPVVAFF
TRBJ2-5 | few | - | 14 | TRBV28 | TGTGCCAGCACCAGGGGGGGGCGCGACGAGACCCAGTACTTC | CASTRGGRDETQYF
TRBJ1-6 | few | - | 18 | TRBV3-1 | TGTGCCAGCAGGCCAACCGGGACCAGGATTCCAGGCAATTCACCCCTCCACTTT | CASRPTGTRIPGNSPLHF
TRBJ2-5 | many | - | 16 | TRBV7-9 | TGTGCCAGCAGCTTATTGAGGCGAGACAGCCAAGAGACCCAGTACTTC | CASSLLRRDSQETQYF
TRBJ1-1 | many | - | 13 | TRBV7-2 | TGTGCCAGCAGCTTAGCATCCAGGCAGCAAGCTTTCTTT | CASSLASRQQAFF
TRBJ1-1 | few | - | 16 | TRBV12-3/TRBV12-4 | TGTGCCAGCAGTTCGTCATGGGAGGGTATGAACACTGAAGCTTTCTTT | CASSSSWEGMNTEAFF
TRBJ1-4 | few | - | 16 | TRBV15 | TGTGCCACCAGCAGAGGTCCAGGGACCTCTAATGAAAAACTGTTTTTT | CATSRGPGTSNEKLFF
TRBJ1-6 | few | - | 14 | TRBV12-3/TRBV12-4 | TGTGCCAGCAGAAGACAGGTTGTAGGATCACCCCTCCACTTT | CASRRQVVGSPLHF
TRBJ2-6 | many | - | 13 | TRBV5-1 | TGCGCCAGCAGCAGTGAGGGGGCCAACGTCCTGACTTTC | CASSSEGANVLTF
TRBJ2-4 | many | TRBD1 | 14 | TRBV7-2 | TGTGCCAGCAGCCCCGGGACAGGGGGGAACATTCAGTACTTC | CASSPGTGGNIQYF
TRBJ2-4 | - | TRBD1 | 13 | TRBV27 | TGTGCCAGCAGTTTGACAGGGGTAAACATTCAGTACTTC | CASSLTGVNIQYF
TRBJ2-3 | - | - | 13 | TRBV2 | TGTGCCAGCATTGACGGGATGGGAGATACGCAGTATTTT | CASIDGMGDTQYF
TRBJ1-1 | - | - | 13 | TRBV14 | TGTGCCAGCAGCCAAGATCTCATCACTGAAGCTTTCTTT | CASSQDLITEAFF
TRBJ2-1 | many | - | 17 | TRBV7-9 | TGTGCCAGCAGCTTGGGGAGGCGCGAGATAACCTACAATGAGCAGTTCTTC | CASSLGRREITYNEQFF
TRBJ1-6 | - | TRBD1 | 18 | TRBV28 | TGTGCCAGCAGTTTAAGGGGGACAGGGTCGTTCGTTAATTCACCCCTCCACTTT | CASSLRGTGSFVNSPLHF
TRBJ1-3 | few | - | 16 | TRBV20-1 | TGCAGTGCTAGCGAGGGCAGCTCTATCTCTGGAAACACCATATATTTT | CSASEGSSISGNTIYF
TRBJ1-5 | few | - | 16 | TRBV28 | TGTGCCAGCAGGATTACCAGGGGTTACCTTGATCAGCCCCAGCATTTT | CASRITRGYLDQPQHF
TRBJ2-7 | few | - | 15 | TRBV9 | TGTGCCAGCAGCGTAGGACTAGATAGCTCCTACGAGCAGTACTTC | CASSVGLDSSYEQYF